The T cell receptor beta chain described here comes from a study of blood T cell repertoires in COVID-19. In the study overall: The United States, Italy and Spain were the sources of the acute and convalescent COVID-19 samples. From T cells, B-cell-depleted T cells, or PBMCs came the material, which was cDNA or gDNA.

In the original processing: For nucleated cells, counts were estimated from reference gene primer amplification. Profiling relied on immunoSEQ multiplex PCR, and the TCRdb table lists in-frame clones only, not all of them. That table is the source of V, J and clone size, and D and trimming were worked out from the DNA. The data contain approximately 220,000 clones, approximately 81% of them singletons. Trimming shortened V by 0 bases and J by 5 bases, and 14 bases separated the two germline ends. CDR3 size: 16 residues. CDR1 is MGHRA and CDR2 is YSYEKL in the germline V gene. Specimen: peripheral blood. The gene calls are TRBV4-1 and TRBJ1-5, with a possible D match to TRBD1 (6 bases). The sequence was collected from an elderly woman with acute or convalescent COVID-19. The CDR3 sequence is CASSQDPTGGYQPQHF. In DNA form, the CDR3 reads TGCGCCAGCAGCCAAGATCCCACGGGGGGCTATCAGCCCCAGCATTTT.